Listed here is a single T cell receptor (beta chain). Profiled with immunoSEQ multiplex PCR; TCRdb holds only in-frame clones, not every one. Of around 97,000 clones listed, more than 85% are singletons. This sample was included in a study of control samples from healthy donors and cancer patients. The CDR3 is 13 amino acids. Between the trimmed V and J ends, which lost 1 base and 1 base, there was a span of 7 bases. Germline assignment: CDR1 GTSNPN and CDR2 SVGIG (reference sequence). The chain has TRBV30 and TRBJ2-5, with D possibly TRBD1 on 5 matching bases. The sample taken for sequencing was PBMCs. This TCR derives from a man between 60 and 75 years old with lung cancer. The CDR3 DNA sequence: TGTGCCTGGAGTGCAGGGCTCCAAGAGACCCAGTACTTC. Translated: CAWSAGLQETQYF.